The source of this T cell receptor (beta chain) is a study of T-cell reconstitution after alpha-beta-depleted transplantation in children. This clonotype appeared a few times. Unique molecular identifiers tagged the TCRbeta library. Via MiXCR, TCRdb re-called the PCR reads, giving one row per CDR3 protein. The profile shows over 200,000 distinct CDR3 sequences, approximately 9.5% of them singletons. The sample here was PBMCs from the stem cell graft donor, taken from the stem cell graft. The sequence came from a human donor who donated a stem cell graft to a child with acute lymphoblastic leukemia.

The CDR3 sequence is CASSSPPGPYNEQFF. For the CDR3, the DNA is TGTGCCAGCAGTTCCCCTCCGGGACCCTACAATGAGCAGTTCTTC. This sequence joins TRBV27 and TRBJ2-1, with D perhaps being TRBD1 or TRBD2 (5 bases each). Looked up from germline, CDR1 is MNHEY and CDR2 is SMNVEV (reference sequence). With 4 bases removed from V and 2 bases from J, the gap between germline ends came to 12 bases. This CDR3 has 15 amino acids.